Shown below are 28 T cell receptor beta chains from a single sample sequenced in a study of identical twins' blood T cells. MiXCR was run by TCRdb on the 5' RACE reads, yielding one entry per CDR3 protein. The sample shows a few hundred thousand distinct CDR3 sequences, roughly 31% of them seen only once. Sample: PBMCs. The receptors stem from a woman aged 18-55 years in good health.

This chain links TRBV6-2 or TRBV6-3 with TRBJ1-1; perhaps TRBD1 as D (6 bases). Trimming removed 0 bases at V and 4 bases at J, with 6 bases between. This CDR3 is built from 13 residues. Germline V gene sequence: CDR1 MNHEY, CDR2 SVGEGT. The CDR3 sequence is CASSYSGATEAFF. The CDR3 coding sequence is TGTGCCAGCAGTTACTCGGGGGCCACTGAAGCTTTCTTT.

The V call is TRBV7-8, the J call TRBJ2-7; 10 bases align to TRBD2. Trimming at V came to 2 bases and at J to 3 bases, leaving 7 bases not matched to a gene. Germline V gene lookup returns CDR1 SGHVS and CDR2 FQNEAQ. CDR3 length equals 16 residues. The CDR3 DNA reads TGTGCCAGCAGCTTACGGCTAGCGGGAGTCAACTACGAGCAGTACTTC. Translation: CASSLRLAGVNYEQYF.

The chain couples TRBV20-1 to TRBJ1-1, with D unresolved. CDR3 length: 15 residues. Germline CDR1 and CDR2: DFQATT and SNEGSKA (reference sequence). V dropped 0 bases and J dropped 0 bases, with 11 bases sitting between them. The CDR3 is CSARDRPRLNTEAFF. The CDR3 nucleotides read TGCAGTGCTAGAGATCGACCGAGGTTGAACACTGAAGCTTTCTTT.

This clonotype turned up a few times. In DNA form, the CDR3 reads TGTGCCACCTGGTCCCCCGCTCGAAGAAGGAACACTGAAGCTTTCTTT. It yields the protein CATWSPARRRNTEAFF. This rearrangement joins TRBV7-2 to TRBJ1-1; no clear D gene. V was shortened by 10 bases and J by 1 base, with 22 bases between the two germline ends. CDR1 SGHTA and CDR2 FQGNSA come from the germline V gene. CDR3 size: 16 residues.

The V and J genes are TRBV11-2 and TRBJ2-3, with TRBD1 matching over 7 bases. Germline V gives CDR1 SGHAT, CDR2 FQNNGV. The CDR3 covers 16 residues. V lost 5 bases to trimming and J lost 0 bases; unmatched junction nucleotides: 8. The CDR3 region is CASSARQGPSTDTQYF. The CDR3, as DNA: TGTGCCAGCAGCGCACGACAGGGACCTAGCACAGATACGCAGTATTTT. Full variable domain (remainder filled in from reference TRBV11-2 and TRBJ2-3): EAGVAQSPRYKIIEKRQSVAFWCNPISGHATLYWYQQILGQGPKLLIQFQNNGVVDDSQLPKDRFSAERLKGVDSTLKIQPAKLEDSAVYLCASSARQGPSTDTQYFGPGTRLTVL.

The V gene is TRBV6-1, the J gene TRBJ1-4, with a tentative D call TRBD1 (6 bases). The CDR3 totals 14 residues. Germline V gives CDR1 MNHNS, CDR2 SASEGT. Trimming removed 3 bases at V and 8 bases at J, with 13 bases between. CDR3 in amino acids: CASSDRGRGEKLFF. The CDR3 coding sequence is TGTGCCAGCAGTGATAGGGGGAGAGGGGAAAAACTGTTTTTT.

J is TRBJ1-1 and V is TRBV6-5, with a weak D call TRBD1 (5 bases). CDR1 and CDR2 from the germline V gene are MNHEY and SVGAGI. The length of the CDR3 is 16 residues. Trimming pared 10 bases from V and 5 bases from J, leaving 26 bases between. The CDR3 protein is CATLGVSTASKTEAFF. CDR3 DNA sequence: TGTGCCACACTAGGGGTGTCGACAGCTTCGAAAACTGAAGCTTTCTTT.

This clonotype was seen a few times. The chain links TRBV25-1 to TRBJ1-5, with 8 bases identical to TRBD1. Germline CDR1 and CDR2: MGHDK and SYGVNS. There are 14 residues in the CDR3. Trimming removed 1 base from V and 6 bases from J; junction bases left unmatched: 2. The CDR3 protein is CASSESGGGQPQHF. Here the CDR3 DNA reads TGTGCCAGCAGTGAATCAGGGGGCGGTCAGCCCCAGCATTTT.

This clonotype was counted many times. CDR3 bases: TGTGCCAGCAGTCACCTAGCGGACCAGTACAATGAGCAGTTCTTC. Translating it yields CASSHLADQYNEQFF. The gene calls are TRBV14 and TRBJ2-1; 7 nucleotides agree with TRBD2. V was clipped by 6 bases and J by 4 bases; unmatched bases: 9. Germline V CDR1 and CDR2: SGHDN, FVKESK. There are 15 residues in the CDR3.

This clonotype was detected many times. The rearrangement joins TRBV7-2 to TRBJ2-7; no clear D. Per germline, CDR1 SGHTA and CDR2 FQGNSA. V was shortened by 5 bases and J by 2 bases, with 13 bases between the two germline ends. There are 14 residues in the CDR3. The CDR3 DNA is TGTGCCAGCAGCCTGATGACTGGACCCTACGAGCAGTACTTC. This sequence encodes CASSLMTGPYEQYF. Full variable domain (missing parts from reference TRBV7-2 and TRBJ2-7): GAGVSQSPSNKVTEKGKDVELRCDPISGHTALYWYRQSLGQGLEFLIYFQGNSAPDKSGLPSDRFSAERTGGSVSTLTIQRTQQEDSAVYLCASSLMTGPYEQYFGPGTRLTVT.

The table lists this clonotype with a few counts. This rearrangement joins TRBV3-1 to TRBJ2-2, with D unresolved. V was pared by 8 bases and J by 0 bases, with 10 bases between. CDR1 and CDR2 from the germline V gene are LGHDT and YNNKEL (reference sequence). This CDR3 region has 14 residues. CDR3 DNA sequence: TGTGCCAGCGGCCGGCTAGCGAACACCGGGGAGCTGTTTTTT. Its translation: CASGRLANTGELFF. The full variable domain, with the rest looked up from reference TRBV3-1 and TRBJ2-2, is DTAVSQTPKYLVTQMGNDKSIKCEQNLGHDTMYWYKQDSKKFLKIMFSYNNKELIINETVPNRFSPKSPDKAHLNLHINSLELGDSAVYFCASGRLANTGELFFGEGSRLTVL.

This clonotype was observed many times. This rearrangement joins TRBV29-1 to TRBJ2-1; possibly TRBD1 for D (5 bases). The CDR3 is made up of 11 amino acids. Germline CDR1 SQVTM, CDR2 ANQGSEA. V lost 7 bases and J 10 bases, leaving 14 bases between the germline ends. Written as DNA, the CDR3 is TGCAGCGCTATATATAACAGGGAGCAGTTCTTC. Amino acid sequence: CSAIYNREQFF.

This chain connects TRBV7-8 to TRBJ1-1; D not resolved. The CDR3 sequence is 12 residues long. Germline V gene sequence: CDR1 SGHVS, CDR2 FQNEAQ. The V end lost 6 bases, the J end lost 2 bases, and 7 bases lay between the germline ends. CDR3 in amino acids: CASRPLNTEAFF. CDR3 coding DNA: TGTGCCAGCAGACCCCTAAACACTGAAGCTTTCTTT.

The rearrangement links TRBV11-2 to TRBJ2-1, with D hard to call. This CDR3 is 15 amino acids long. CDR1 SGHAT and CDR2 FQNNGV come from the germline V gene. V was trimmed by 5 bases and J by 5 bases, leaving 16 bases between them. In DNA form, the CDR3 reads TGTGCCAGCAGCGAAGAGTGGGCAGAAGACAATGAGCAGTTCTTC. Translated: CASSEEWAEDNEQFF.

A few counts support this clonotype. The chain employs TRBV29-1 and TRBJ2-2; perhaps TRBD1 as D (6 bases). The CDR3 is 13 residues long. V lost 3 bases to trimming and J lost 6 bases, with 11 bases between them. CDR1 is SQVTM and CDR2 is ANQGSEA in the germline V gene. The CDR3 reads CSVDTGGPGELFF. The CDR3 DNA is TGCAGCGTTGATACTGGGGGCCCCGGGGAGCTGTTTTTT.

This chain connects TRBV7-7 to TRBJ1-4; no clear D gene. The V gene lost 5 bases and the J gene lost 11 bases, with 21 bases spanning the gap. This CDR3 spans 15 amino acids. Germline loops: CDR1 SSHAT, CDR2 FNYEAQ (reference sequence). In DNA, the CDR3 is TGTGCCAGCAGCCCCCTCGAGGGAGAAGAGGAGAAACTGTTTTTT. It yields the protein CASSPLEGEEEKLFF.

This clonotype was found many times. V is TRBV20-1 and J is TRBJ1-5, with unresolved D. The CDR3 is 12 residues long. The V end was cut by 6 bases, the J end by 3 bases, with 9 bases between. Looked up from germline, CDR1 is DFQATT and CDR2 is SNEGSKA (reference sequence). Here the CDR3 DNA reads TGCAGTGCCTCAGGTTCCAATCAGCCCCAGCATTTT. Protein: CSASGSNQPQHF.

On this clonotype: This may be a read error, as it is one base from a much larger clone. The genes are TRBV2 and TRBJ1-3; TRBD1 is a possible D gene (5 bases). V lost 8 bases and J 5 bases, leaving 13 bases between the germline ends. Germline lookup yields CDR1 SNHLY and CDR2 FYNNEI. The CDR3 spans 13 residues. The CDR3 DNA reads TGTGCCAGCTCCTGGGACGGCAGAAACACCATATATTTT. Translating it yields CASSWDGRNTIYF. Full variable domain (remainder filled in from reference TRBV2 and TRBJ1-3): EPEVTQTPSHQVTQMGQEVILRCVPISNHLYFYWYRQILGQKVEFLVSFYNNEISEKSEIFDDQFSVERPDGSNFTLKIRSTKLEDSAMYFCASSWDGRNTIYFGEGSWLTVV.

This clonotype appeared many times. The J gene is TRBJ1-1, the V gene TRBV12-3 or TRBV12-4, with 8 positions matching TRBD1. J gave up 11 bases and V 3 bases, and 8 bases lay outside the gene matches. CDR3 size: 13 residues. In DNA, the CDR3 is TGTGCCAGCAGTTTCGGGACAGGAATTTTGGCTTTCTTT. Its protein product is CASSFGTGILAFF.

The chain joins TRBV11-2 to TRBJ2-7; 7 bases are a match to TRBD2. The germline CDR1 and CDR2 sequences are SGHAT and FQNNGV. CDR3 size: 13 residues. J was trimmed by 12 bases and V by 5 bases; bases with no gene match: 13. The CDR3 here is CASSLKRGLRGYF. The CDR3 DNA reads TGTGCCAGCAGCCTAAAGCGGGGTTTACGGGGGTACTTC.

This clonotype was counted many times. V and J are TRBV3-1 and TRBJ1-1; D is uncertain. Trimming took 6 bases from V and 4 from J, leaving 12 bases between them. CDR3 length: 13 residues. Germline assignment: CDR1 LGHDT and CDR2 YNNKEL (reference sequence). This CDR3 reads CASSRPMGTEAFF. CDR3 bases: TGTGCCAGCAGTCGTCCCATGGGCACTGAAGCTTTCTTT.

This clonotype was seen only a few times. The chain combines TRBV18 with TRBJ1-2, with D unclear. Trimming left V 2 bases short and J 8 bases short, with 18 bases between. Per germline, CDR1 KGHSH and CDR2 LQKENI. This CDR3 spans 15 amino acids. CDR3 amino acids: CASSPDVGEDNGYTF. Here the CDR3 DNA reads TGTGCCAGCTCACCAGATGTGGGAGAGGATAACGGCTACACCTTC. Complete variable domain (other parts from reference TRBV18 and TRBJ1-2): NAGVMQNPRHLVRRRGQEARLRCSPMKGHSHVYWYRQLPEEGLKFMVYLQKENIIDESGMPKERFSAEFPKEGPSILRIQQVVRGDSAAYFCASSPDVGEDNGYTFGSGTRLTVV.

About this clonotype: The junction and the germline gene differ at one end; a read error may be behind it. The rearrangement uses TRBV25-1 and TRBJ2-3; D is uncertain. There are 13 residues in the CDR3. The germline V gene has CDR1 MGHDK and CDR2 SYGVNS. The CDR3 is CTSSEYPRDTQYF. DNA of the CDR3: TGTACCAGCAGTGAATACCCTCGAGATACGCAGTATTTT. Looking up the rest from reference TRBV25-1 and TRBJ2-3 gives the full variable domain: EADIYQTPRYLVIGTGKKITLECSQTMGHDKMYWYQQDPGMELHLIHYSYGVNSTEKGDLSSESTVSRIRTEHFPLTLESARPSHTSQYLCTSSEYPRDTQYFGPGTRLTVL.

The chain carries TRBV5-1 and TRBJ2-1; TRBD2 agrees at 10 bases. CDR1 and CDR2 from the germline V gene are SGHRS and YFSETQ. This CDR3 contains 15 residues. V shed 0 bases and J 9 bases; nucleotides not matched to a gene: 6. For the CDR3, the DNA is TGCGCCAGCAGCTTGGAGCTAGCGGGAGTAGTTGAGCAGTTCTTC. Protein sequence: CASSLELAGVVEQFF.

DNA for the CDR3: TGCAGTGCTAGAGGTGGAGAAGGAGATACGCAGTATTTT. It is translated as CSARGGEGDTQYF. This chain uses TRBV20-1 with TRBJ2-3; D gene unclear. CDR1 is DFQATT, CDR2 SNEGSKA, per germline (reference sequence). This CDR3 comprises 13 residues. The ends were cut back, 1 base at V and 5 bases at J, with 10 bases in the middle.

The sample holds many counts of this clonotype. This sequence joins TRBV29-1 and TRBJ1-1; 10 bases agree with TRBD1. Germline loops: CDR1 SQVTM, CDR2 ANQGSEA. The CDR3 is 13 residues long. V lost 6 bases and J lost 4; bases outside the gene matches: 5. The CDR3 DNA reads as TGCAGCGTGAGACAGGGGGCGGCCACTGAAGCTTTCTTT. Amino acid sequence: CSVRQGAATEAFF. The full variable domain, rest sourced from reference TRBV29-1 and TRBJ1-1, is SAVISQKPSRDICQRGTSLTIQCQVDSQVTMMFWYRQQPGQSLTLIATANQGSEATYESGFVIDKFPISRPNLTFSTLTVSNMSPEDSSIYLCSVRQGAATEAFFGQGTRLTVV.

V usage is TRBV29-1 and J usage is TRBJ1-1; no clear D gene. The V gene's germline CDR1 is SQVTM and CDR2 ANQGSEA. The CDR3 runs to 13 residues. V lost 0 bases, J lost 6 bases, and 11 bases lay in between. The CDR3 here is CSVEDWSGPEAFF. The CDR3 coding sequence is TGCAGCGTTGAAGATTGGAGCGGCCCTGAAGCTTTCTTT.

The chain has TRBV27 and TRBJ1-1; 7 bases align to TRBD1. CDR3 size: 11 residues. The trim removed 2 bases at V and 11 bases at J, leaving 2 bases unmatched. Germline CDR1 MNHEY, CDR2 SMNVEV (reference sequence). The CDR3 DNA is TGTGCCAGCAGTTTAGACAGGGATGCTTTCTTT. Translating gives CASSLDRDAFF.